A selection of T cell receptor beta chains follows, all from one sample in a study of blood T cell repertoires in COVID-19. Data came from immunoSEQ multiplex PCR; TCRdb stores just in-frame clones and leaves some out. The sample consists of roughly 87,000 clones, approximately 89% of them appearing once. Sequencing was carried out using peripheral blood. These receptors all stem from a man in his 60s with acute or convalescent COVID-19. Each CDR3 is given with its conserved first and last residue. A D gene is named only where the DNA matches it firmly. Only part of the rows carry a size: once, few, many, or a class if the clone is expanded.

j_call: TRBJ1-2; d_call: TRBD1; clone_size: -; v_call: TRBV13; cdr3_aa: CASSFTGAANYGYTF; cdr3_nt: TGTGCCAGCAGCTTTACAGGGGCGGCTAACTATGGCTACACCTTC
j_call: TRBJ1-3; d_call: -; clone_size: -; v_call: TRBV2; cdr3_aa: CASSPLDSSGNTIYF; cdr3_nt: TGTGCCAGCAGTCCGTTGGACAGCTCTGGAAACACCATATATTTT
j_call: TRBJ1-2; d_call: -; clone_size: -; v_call: TRBV4-1; cdr3_aa: CASSQGTGFGYTF; cdr3_nt: TGCGCCAGCAGCCAAGGCACAGGGTTCGGCTACACCTTC
j_call: TRBJ2-7; d_call: TRBD2; clone_size: once; v_call: TRBV5-4; cdr3_aa: CASSFGPETSGIARYEQYF; cdr3_nt: TGTGCCAGCAGCTTTGGCCCTGAGACTAGCGGGATTGCTCGGTACGAGCAGTACTTC
j_call: TRBJ1-1; d_call: TRBD1; clone_size: once; v_call: TRBV6-5; cdr3_aa: CASNQGQVNTEAFF; cdr3_nt: TGTGCCAGCAACCAGGGACAGGTCAACACTGAAGCTTTCTTT
j_call: TRBJ2-7; d_call: -; clone_size: -; v_call: TRBV7-6; cdr3_aa: CASSLSAGSNYEQYF; cdr3_nt: TGTGCCAGCAGCTTATCGGCGGGGTCAAACTACGAGCAGTACTTC
j_call: TRBJ2-1; d_call: TRBD1; clone_size: once; v_call: TRBV7-8; cdr3_aa: CASRPTGAFYNEQFF; cdr3_nt: TGTGCCAGCAGACCGACAGGGGCCTTCTACAATGAGCAGTTCTTC
j_call: TRBJ2-1; d_call: TRBD1; clone_size: -; v_call: TRBV3-1/TRBV3-2; cdr3_aa: CASKGTAAYNEQFF; cdr3_nt: TGTGCCAGCAAAGGGACAGCCGCCTACAATGAGCAGTTCTTC
j_call: TRBJ1-6; d_call: TRBD1; clone_size: -; v_call: TRBV19; cdr3_aa: CASSIGVGTGDNSPLHF; cdr3_nt: TGTGCCAGTAGTATAGGGGTAGGGACAGGGGATAATTCACCCCTCCACTTT
j_call: TRBJ1-2; d_call: -; clone_size: -; v_call: TRBV20-1; cdr3_aa: CSARTAYGYTF; cdr3_nt: TGCAGTGCCCGGACAGCCTATGGCTACACCTTC
j_call: TRBJ2-2; d_call: TRBD1; clone_size: -; v_call: TRBV24-1; cdr3_aa: CATSDPGTGNTGELFF; cdr3_nt: TGTGCCACCAGTGACCCCGGGACAGGGAACACCGGGGAGCTGTTTTTT
j_call: TRBJ2-1; d_call: TRBD2; clone_size: -; v_call: TRBV6-4; cdr3_aa: CASSDRTSGGRSNEQFF; cdr3_nt: TGTGCCAGCAGTGATCGGACTAGCGGGGGGCGTAGCAATGAGCAGTTCTTC
j_call: TRBJ2-5; d_call: TRBD2; clone_size: -; v_call: TRBV7-6; cdr3_aa: CASSLEWGGETQYF; cdr3_nt: TGTGCCAGCAGCTTAGAGTGGGGAGGGGAGACCCAGTACTTC
j_call: TRBJ2-5; d_call: TRBD1; clone_size: -; v_call: TRBV7-9; cdr3_aa: CASSVEGAQETQYF; cdr3_nt: TGTGCCAGCAGCGTTGAGGGGGCTCAAGAGACCCAGTACTTC
j_call: TRBJ2-1; d_call: TRBD2; clone_size: -; v_call: TRBV4-1; cdr3_aa: CASSDINPLAGGPSIIDEQFF; cdr3_nt: TGCGCCAGCAGCGATATAAACCCTCTAGCGGGAGGGCCCTCCATTATCGATGAGCAGTTCTTC
j_call: TRBJ1-5; d_call: -; clone_size: -; v_call: TRBV2; cdr3_aa: CASSAQSYSNQPQHF; cdr3_nt: TGTGCCAGCAGTGCACAGTCGTATAGCAATCAGCCCCAGCATTTT
j_call: TRBJ2-2; d_call: TRBD2; clone_size: -; v_call: TRBV7-9; cdr3_aa: CASSLLGLAGGAGELFF; cdr3_nt: TGTGCCAGCAGCCTATTAGGACTAGCGGGAGGAGCCGGGGAGCTGTTTTTT
j_call: TRBJ2-7; d_call: -; clone_size: -; v_call: TRBV19; cdr3_aa: CASSIGQVAGEQYF; cdr3_nt: TGTGCCAGTAGTATAGGACAGGTTGCTGGCGAGCAGTACTTC
j_call: TRBJ2-1; d_call: TRBD2; clone_size: once; v_call: TRBV11-3; cdr3_aa: CASSDGLAQYNEQFF; cdr3_nt: TGTGCCAGCAGCGACGGACTAGCGCAATACAATGAGCAGTTCTTC
j_call: TRBJ1-1; d_call: -; clone_size: -; v_call: TRBV5-1; cdr3_aa: CASTELSSGTEAFF; cdr3_nt: TGCGCCAGCACCGAGCTTAGCTCGGGGACTGAAGCTTTCTTT
j_call: TRBJ2-7; d_call: TRBD1; clone_size: -; v_call: TRBV14; cdr3_aa: CASSQVRQGSYEQYF; cdr3_nt: TGTGCCAGCAGCCAAGTGAGACAGGGTTCCTACGAGCAGTACTTC
j_call: TRBJ1-6; d_call: -; clone_size: -; v_call: TRBV27; cdr3_aa: CASSFGTRASPLHF; cdr3_nt: TGTGCCAGCAGTTTCGGAACCAGGGCCTCACCCCTCCACTTT
j_call: TRBJ1-1; d_call: TRBD1; clone_size: -; v_call: TRBV5-1; cdr3_aa: CASSEGQGFSLNTEAFF; cdr3_nt: TGCGCCAGCAGCGAGGGACAGGGTTTTTCCTTGAACACTGAAGCTTTCTTT
j_call: TRBJ2-1; d_call: TRBD2; clone_size: -; v_call: TRBV5-6; cdr3_aa: CASSATGLPTGDEQFF; cdr3_nt: TGTGCCAGCAGCGCTACGGGACTACCGACCGGGGATGAGCAGTTCTTC
j_call: TRBJ1-2; d_call: TRBD1; clone_size: -; v_call: TRBV30; cdr3_aa: CAWTGDRGLLGGYTF; cdr3_nt: TGTGCCTGGACCGGTGACAGGGGCTTACTGGGGGGCTACACCTTC
j_call: TRBJ2-5; d_call: TRBD2; clone_size: -; v_call: TRBV7-8; cdr3_aa: CASSLGLAGGGYQETQYF; cdr3_nt: TGTGCCAGCAGCTTAGGACTAGCGGGAGGCGGGTACCAAGAGACCCAGTACTTC
j_call: TRBJ2-7; d_call: TRBD2; clone_size: once; v_call: TRBV5-1; cdr3_aa: CASSSGLAGSYEQYF; cdr3_nt: TGCGCCAGCAGCTCAGGACTAGCGGGCTCCTACGAGCAGTACTTC
j_call: TRBJ2-5; d_call: TRBD2; clone_size: -; v_call: TRBV5-1; cdr3_aa: CASSLGSGGNQETQYF; cdr3_nt: TGCGCCAGCAGCTTGGGTAGCGGGGGAAACCAAGAGACCCAGTACTTC
j_call: TRBJ2-2; d_call: TRBD2; clone_size: once; v_call: TRBV6-6; cdr3_aa: CASRRLAGGSGELFF; cdr3_nt: TGTGCCAGCAGGAGACTAGCGGGAGGGTCCGGGGAGCTGTTTTTT
j_call: TRBJ1-1; d_call: -; clone_size: -; v_call: TRBV9; cdr3_aa: CASSGMLARSPTEAFF; cdr3_nt: TGTGCCAGCAGCGGGATGTTGGCCCGTAGCCCCACTGAAGCTTTCTTT
j_call: TRBJ1-1; d_call: -; clone_size: few; v_call: TRBV19; cdr3_aa: CASSVRVGNTEAFF; cdr3_nt: TGTGCCAGTAGTGTCAGGGTGGGGAACACTGAAGCTTTCTTT
j_call: TRBJ2-7; d_call: TRBD2; clone_size: -; v_call: TRBV28; cdr3_aa: CASSLGGVLGLAGGSYEQYF; cdr3_nt: TGTGCCAGCAGTTTGGGTGGGGTGCTCGGACTAGCGGGAGGCTCCTACGAGCAGTACTTC
j_call: TRBJ1-2; d_call: -; clone_size: -; v_call: TRBV28; cdr3_aa: CASSTGSRSYGYTF; cdr3_nt: TGTGCCAGCAGTACGGGGTCCCGCAGCTATGGCTACACCTTC
j_call: TRBJ2-3; d_call: TRBD2; clone_size: -; v_call: TRBV14; cdr3_aa: CASSPGLAGGIDTQYF; cdr3_nt: TGTGCCAGCAGCCCGGGACTAGCGGGGGGAATAGATACGCAGTATTTT
j_call: TRBJ2-3; d_call: -; clone_size: -; v_call: TRBV11-3; cdr3_aa: CASSPVAGHTSDTQYF; cdr3_nt: TGTGCCAGCAGCCCAGTCGCGGGCCATACTTCAGATACGCAGTATTTT
j_call: TRBJ2-7; d_call: -; clone_size: once; v_call: TRBV18; cdr3_aa: CASSPSGQRSYEQYF; cdr3_nt: TGTGCCAGCTCACCAAGCGGACAGAGGTCCTACGAGCAGTACTTC
j_call: TRBJ1-1; d_call: -; clone_size: -; v_call: TRBV6-5; cdr3_aa: CASRGEGWAEAFF; cdr3_nt: TGTGCCAGCAGGGGCGAGGGCTGGGCTGAAGCTTTCTTT
j_call: TRBJ2-1; d_call: TRBD2; clone_size: -; v_call: TRBV5-1; cdr3_aa: CASSLALAGEQFF; cdr3_nt: TGCGCCAGCAGCTTGGCCCTAGCGGGAGAGCAGTTCTTC
j_call: TRBJ2-4; d_call: TRBD1; clone_size: -; v_call: TRBV7-9; cdr3_aa: CASSPGQGVSQQYF; cdr3_nt: TGTGCCAGCAGCCCAGGCCAGGGGGTTTCACAACAGTACTTC
j_call: TRBJ2-7; d_call: -; clone_size: -; v_call: TRBV14; cdr3_aa: CASSQAGVNEQYF; cdr3_nt: TGTGCCAGCAGCCAGGCAGGTGTCAACGAGCAGTACTTC
j_call: TRBJ1-2; d_call: -; clone_size: -; v_call: TRBV3-1/TRBV3-2; cdr3_aa: CASSQNRAANYGYTF; cdr3_nt: TGTGCCAGCAGCCAAAACAGGGCAGCTAACTATGGCTACACCTTC
j_call: TRBJ2-7; d_call: TRBD1; clone_size: few; v_call: TRBV6-5; cdr3_aa: CASSRPGQNYEQYF; cdr3_nt: TGTGCCAGCAGCCGTCCGGGACAGAACTACGAGCAGTACTTC
j_call: TRBJ1-4; d_call: -; clone_size: -; v_call: TRBV27; cdr3_aa: CASSLAGSNEKLFF; cdr3_nt: TGTGCCAGCAGTTTAGCGGGTTCTAATGAAAAACTGTTTTTT
j_call: TRBJ1-2; d_call: TRBD1; clone_size: -; v_call: TRBV27; cdr3_aa: CASSRDRYSGGYTF; cdr3_nt: TGTGCCAGCAGCCGGGACAGGTACTCGGGAGGCTACACCTTC
j_call: TRBJ1-2; d_call: -; clone_size: -; v_call: TRBV7-3; cdr3_aa: CASSFLGGVGYTF; cdr3_nt: TGTGCCAGCAGCTTCTTAGGGGGAGTTGGCTACACCTTC
j_call: TRBJ2-2; d_call: -; clone_size: -; v_call: TRBV6-6; cdr3_aa: CASSPRGAGRGTGELFF; cdr3_nt: TGTGCCAGCAGTCCCCGGGGGGCAGGTCGGGGCACCGGGGAGCTGTTTTTT
j_call: TRBJ2-2; d_call: -; clone_size: -; v_call: TRBV19; cdr3_aa: CASSRSTLNTGELFF; cdr3_nt: TGTGCCAGTAGTAGGTCCACATTAAACACCGGGGAGCTGTTTTTT
j_call: TRBJ1-4; d_call: TRBD1; clone_size: -; v_call: TRBV5-6; cdr3_aa: CASSRRVQGAREKLFF; cdr3_nt: TGTGCCAGCAGCCGGAGGGTACAGGGGGCGAGGGAAAAACTGTTTTTT
j_call: TRBJ1-1; d_call: -; clone_size: -; v_call: TRBV18; cdr3_aa: CASSPVPDMNTEAFF; cdr3_nt: TGTGCCAGCTCACCAGTGCCAGACATGAACACTGAAGCTTTCTTT
j_call: TRBJ2-7; d_call: TRBD1; clone_size: -; v_call: TRBV10-3; cdr3_aa: CATRLGQGAKEQYF; cdr3_nt: TGTGCCACCCGCTTAGGACAGGGGGCGAAGGAGCAGTACTTC
j_call: TRBJ2-5; d_call: TRBD1; clone_size: -; v_call: TRBV24-1; cdr3_aa: CATSDPGTGTETQYF; cdr3_nt: TGTGCCACCAGTGATCCAGGGACAGGGACCGAGACCCAGTACTTC
j_call: TRBJ2-3; d_call: TRBD2; clone_size: once; v_call: TRBV5-1; cdr3_aa: CASSSGLAGGGGTDTQYF; cdr3_nt: TGCGCCAGCAGCTCGGGACTAGCGGGAGGAGGGGGCACAGATACGCAGTATTTT
j_call: TRBJ2-1; d_call: -; clone_size: -; v_call: TRBV7-9; cdr3_aa: CASSWGHHPYNEQFF; cdr3_nt: TGTGCCAGCAGCTGGGGACACCACCCCTACAATGAGCAGTTCTTC
j_call: TRBJ1-1; d_call: -; clone_size: -; v_call: TRBV7-9; cdr3_aa: CASSLRQGSDEAFF; cdr3_nt: TGTGCCAGCAGCTTAAGGCAGGGCTCCGATGAAGCTTTCTTT